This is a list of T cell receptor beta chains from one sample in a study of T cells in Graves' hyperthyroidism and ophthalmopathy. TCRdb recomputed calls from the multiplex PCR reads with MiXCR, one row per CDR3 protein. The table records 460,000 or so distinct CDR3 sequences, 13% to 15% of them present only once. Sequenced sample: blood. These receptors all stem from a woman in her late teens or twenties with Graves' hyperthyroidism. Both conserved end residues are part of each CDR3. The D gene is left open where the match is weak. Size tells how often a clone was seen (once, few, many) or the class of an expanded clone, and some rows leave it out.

CDR3 DNA: TGTGCCAGCAGCTTAGAAAGCGGGAAAAACAATGAGCAGTTCTTC
CDR3 protein: CASSLESGKNNEQFF
clone size: many
J gene: TRBJ2-1
CDR3 length: 15
D gene: TRBD2
V gene: TRBV13

CDR3 DNA: TGTGCCAGCCGCAGAATAGGGGGCAGGGATGCTTTCTTT
CDR3 protein: CASRRIGGRDAFF
clone size: few
J gene: TRBJ1-1
CDR3 length: 13
D gene: TRBD1
V gene: TRBV14

CDR3 DNA: TGTGCCAGCAGCCAAGTTGGGCTGAAGTCCTACAATGAGCAGTTCTTC
CDR3 protein: CASSQVGLKSYNEQFF
clone size: many
J gene: TRBJ2-1
CDR3 length: 16
D gene: NA
V gene: TRBV14

CDR3 DNA: TGTGCCAGCAGTACTGCGGGAGGGAGGTACAATGAGCAGTTCTTC
CDR3 protein: CASSTAGGRYNEQFF
clone size: many
J gene: TRBJ2-1
CDR3 length: 15
D gene: TRBD2
V gene: TRBV6-1

CDR3 DNA: TGTGCCGTCCGGACAGGGGGCTACGAGCAGTACTTC
CDR3 protein: CAVRTGGYEQYF
clone size: many
J gene: TRBJ2-7
CDR3 length: 12
D gene: TRBD1
V gene: TRBV11-2

CDR3 DNA: TGCAGCGTTGGGCACGGAGCGGAGACCCAGTACTTC
CDR3 protein: CSVGHGAETQYF
clone size: many
J gene: TRBJ2-5
CDR3 length: 12
D gene: NA
V gene: TRBV29-1

CDR3 DNA: TGTGCCAGCAGTTTCGACACAGGGGACCCTAATGAAAAACTGTTTTTT
CDR3 protein: CASSFDTGDPNEKLFF
clone size: NA
J gene: TRBJ1-4
CDR3 length: 16
D gene: TRBD1
V gene: TRBV28

CDR3 DNA: TGTGCCACCAGTGATTTGAGTCAGTTGAAGCTAGCGGGAGGTTCCGAGCAGTACTTC
CDR3 protein: CATSDLSQLKLAGGSEQYF
clone size: few
J gene: TRBJ2-7
CDR3 length: 19
D gene: TRBD2
V gene: TRBV24-1

CDR3 DNA: TGTGCCAGCCGGGAAGGGGGAGCCAAAAACATTCAGTACTTC
CDR3 protein: CASREGGAKNIQYF
clone size: NA
J gene: TRBJ2-4
CDR3 length: 14
D gene: NA
V gene: TRBV5-4

CDR3 DNA: TGCAGCGTTGTCCGGGGGAACACTGAAGCTTTCTTT
CDR3 protein: CSVVRGNTEAFF
clone size: many
J gene: TRBJ1-1
CDR3 length: 12
D gene: NA
V gene: TRBV29-1

CDR3 DNA: TGTGCCAGCAGTTCCTTACTAGCGCAACGGAGCTACGAGCAGTACTTC
CDR3 protein: CASSSLLAQRSYEQYF
clone size: many
J gene: TRBJ2-7
CDR3 length: 16
D gene: TRBD2
V gene: TRBV6-2/TRBV6-3

CDR3 DNA: TGTGCCGGGGACAGGGGGTACGATTCACCCCTCCACTTT
CDR3 protein: CAGDRGYDSPLHF
clone size: once
J gene: TRBJ1-6
CDR3 length: 13
D gene: TRBD1
V gene: TRBV2

CDR3 DNA: TGTGCCAGTAGTATCTCCAGAAACACTGAAGCTTTCTTT
CDR3 protein: CASSISRNTEAFF
clone size: NA
J gene: TRBJ1-1
CDR3 length: 13
D gene: NA
V gene: TRBV19

CDR3 DNA: TGTGCCACCAGTGATTCCGGGACCAAAGGCACCTACAATGAGCAGTTCTTC
CDR3 protein: CATSDSGTKGTYNEQFF
clone size: many
J gene: TRBJ2-1
CDR3 length: 17
D gene: NA
V gene: TRBV24-1

CDR3 DNA: TGCGCCAGCAGCTTGACAGGGAGGGTGGATACGCAGTATTTT
CDR3 protein: CASSLTGRVDTQYF
clone size: NA
J gene: TRBJ2-3
CDR3 length: 14
D gene: NA
V gene: TRBV5-1

CDR3 DNA: TGTGCCAGCATACCTAGCGGGGCCTACGAGCAGTACTTC
CDR3 protein: CASIPSGAYEQYF
clone size: few
J gene: TRBJ2-7
CDR3 length: 13
D gene: TRBD2
V gene: TRBV6-1

CDR3 DNA: TGCAGCGTTGAAGTTGGGCTTACTGAAGCTTTCTTT
CDR3 protein: CSVEVGLTEAFF
clone size: many
J gene: TRBJ1-1
CDR3 length: 12
D gene: NA
V gene: TRBV29-1

CDR3 DNA: TGTGCCAGCAGCGCGACTAGCACTGAGCAGTTCTTC
CDR3 protein: CASSATSTEQFF
clone size: few
J gene: TRBJ2-1
CDR3 length: 12
D gene: TRBD2
V gene: TRBV9

CDR3 DNA: TGCAGCGTTGAAGCGACAGGGGCCACAGATACGCAGTATTTT
CDR3 protein: CSVEATGATDTQYF
clone size: few
J gene: TRBJ2-3
CDR3 length: 14
D gene: TRBD1
V gene: TRBV29-1

CDR3 DNA: TGCGCCAGCAGGGTGGGGACTAGCGGGAACTACAATGAGCAGTTCTTC
CDR3 protein: CASRVGTSGNYNEQFF
clone size: NA
J gene: TRBJ2-1
CDR3 length: 16
D gene: TRBD2
V gene: TRBV10-1

CDR3 DNA: TGTGCCAGTAGTATAGGCGAAAAGAGAGACTATGGCTACACCTTC
CDR3 protein: CASSIGEKRDYGYTF
clone size: few
J gene: TRBJ1-2
CDR3 length: 15
D gene: NA
V gene: TRBV19

CDR3 DNA: TGTGCCAGCAGTTTATTGACTAGCGGGAGGAGTGAGCAGTTCTTC
CDR3 protein: CASSLLTSGRSEQFF
clone size: few
J gene: TRBJ2-1
CDR3 length: 15
D gene: TRBD2
V gene: TRBV12-3/TRBV12-4

CDR3 DNA: TGTGCCATCAGTGATACTACTTACGAGCAGTACTTC
CDR3 protein: CAISDTTYEQYF
clone size: many
J gene: TRBJ2-7
CDR3 length: 12
D gene: NA
V gene: TRBV10-3

CDR3 DNA: TGCGCCAGCAGCGCCGGGACTCCCAAGGCAGATACGCAGTATTTT
CDR3 protein: CASSAGTPKADTQYF
clone size: many
J gene: TRBJ2-3
CDR3 length: 15
D gene: NA
V gene: TRBV5-1

CDR3 DNA: TGTGCCAGCTCACCACAACAGGGACAAGAGACCCAGTACTTC
CDR3 protein: CASSPQQGQETQYF
clone size: NA
J gene: TRBJ2-5
CDR3 length: 14
D gene: NA
V gene: TRBV18

CDR3 DNA: TGTGCCAGCAGTTTCAGGGAGAGCTATGGCTACACCTTC
CDR3 protein: CASSFRESYGYTF
clone size: many
J gene: TRBJ1-2
CDR3 length: 13
D gene: NA
V gene: TRBV27

CDR3 DNA: TGTGCCAGCAGTCGCCGTGAGGGCGGCGACAGGAGTCAAGAGACCCAGTACTTC
CDR3 protein: CASSRREGGDRSQETQYF
clone size: NA
J gene: TRBJ2-5
CDR3 length: 18
D gene: NA
V gene: TRBV5-4

CDR3 DNA: TGCAGTGCTCCTTCTAGCACAGATACGCAGTATTTT
CDR3 protein: CSAPSSTDTQYF
clone size: many
J gene: TRBJ2-3
CDR3 length: 12
D gene: NA
V gene: TRBV20-1

CDR3 DNA: TGCAGTGCTAAGACTAGCGGGAGGGCCGCGGTGGCCCCGGATACGCAGTATTTT
CDR3 protein: CSAKTSGRAAVAPDTQYF
clone size: NA
J gene: TRBJ2-3
CDR3 length: 18
D gene: TRBD2
V gene: TRBV20-1

CDR3 DNA: TGTGCCAGCAGCGCGGACAGGGGGCGGGAAAAACTGTTTTTT
CDR3 protein: CASSADRGREKLFF
clone size: many
J gene: TRBJ1-4
CDR3 length: 14
D gene: TRBD1
V gene: TRBV7-2

CDR3 DNA: TGTGCCAGCAGCCAATCCGGGAGGAAAAACATTCAGTACTTC
CDR3 protein: CASSQSGRKNIQYF
clone size: NA
J gene: TRBJ2-4
CDR3 length: 14
D gene: TRBD2
V gene: TRBV7-2

CDR3 DNA: TGCAGCGTTGACCCCCAAGCCTACAATGAGCAGTTCTTC
CDR3 protein: CSVDPQAYNEQFF
clone size: few
J gene: TRBJ2-1
CDR3 length: 13
D gene: NA
V gene: TRBV29-1

CDR3 DNA: TGTGCCAGCAGCTTAACCCGAGAAAGGGGCTCTGAAGCTTTCTTT
CDR3 protein: CASSLTRERGSEAFF
clone size: NA
J gene: TRBJ1-1
CDR3 length: 15
D gene: NA
V gene: TRBV7-3

CDR3 DNA: TGCAGTGCTAGTGTAGCGGGAGGGCCGATAGGCACCGGGGAGCTGTTTTTT
CDR3 protein: CSASVAGGPIGTGELFF
clone size: NA
J gene: TRBJ2-2
CDR3 length: 17
D gene: TRBD2
V gene: TRBV20-1

CDR3 DNA: TGTGCCAGTAGAGCAAGGCTAAACTCACCCCTCCACTTT
CDR3 protein: CASRARLNSPLHF
clone size: many
J gene: TRBJ1-6
CDR3 length: 13
D gene: NA
V gene: TRBV19

CDR3 DNA: TGCAGTGCTCGTACCTCGGACTTGTTAAGCTCTGGGGCCAACGTCCTGACTTTC
CDR3 protein: CSARTSDLLSSGANVLTF
clone size: NA
J gene: TRBJ2-6
CDR3 length: 18
D gene: NA
V gene: TRBV20-1

CDR3 DNA: TGTGCCACCAGTGATCAGGACACCAAGGACACCGGGGAGCTGTTTTTT
CDR3 protein: CATSDQDTKDTGELFF
clone size: few
J gene: TRBJ2-2
CDR3 length: 16
D gene: NA
V gene: TRBV24-1

CDR3 DNA: TGTGCCAGTAGTATCGGAGCGGGAGGCACCTACGAGCAGTACTTC
CDR3 protein: CASSIGAGGTYEQYF
clone size: many
J gene: TRBJ2-7
CDR3 length: 15
D gene: TRBD2
V gene: TRBV19

CDR3 DNA: TGTGCCAGCAGTGGGGGGGGAGCGGGAAAAACCTACAATGAGCGGTTCTTC
CDR3 protein: CASSGGGAGKTYNERFF
clone size: NA
J gene: TRBJ2-1
CDR3 length: 17
D gene: TRBD2
V gene: TRBV2

CDR3 DNA: TGTGCCAGCAGTCTTCAGAGTGGGGTTAACTATGGCTACACCTTC
CDR3 protein: CASSLQSGVNYGYTF
clone size: many
J gene: TRBJ1-2
CDR3 length: 15
D gene: NA
V gene: TRBV12-3/TRBV12-4

CDR3 DNA: TGTGCCAGCAACAAGGGGGACGGCAATCAGCCCCAGCATTTT
CDR3 protein: CASNKGDGNQPQHF
clone size: many
J gene: TRBJ1-5
CDR3 length: 14
D gene: NA
V gene: TRBV6-4

CDR3 DNA: TGTGCCAGCAGATCCCCGGGACTAGCGGGAGGCACCAATGAGCAGTTCTTC
CDR3 protein: CASRSPGLAGGTNEQFF
clone size: NA
J gene: TRBJ2-1
CDR3 length: 17
D gene: TRBD2
V gene: TRBV12-3/TRBV12-4

CDR3 DNA: TGTGCCAGTAGCCTCTCCGGGACAGATAATCAGCCCCAGCATTTT
CDR3 protein: CASSLSGTDNQPQHF
clone size: NA
J gene: TRBJ1-5
CDR3 length: 15
D gene: TRBD1
V gene: TRBV19

CDR3 DNA: TGTGCCTGGAGTATGGGCTATAGCAATCAGCCCCAGCATTTT
CDR3 protein: CAWSMGYSNQPQHF
clone size: many
J gene: TRBJ1-5
CDR3 length: 14
D gene: NA
V gene: TRBV30

CDR3 DNA: TGTGCCAGCACGTGGGGGGAAGAGACCCAGTACTTC
CDR3 protein: CASTWGEETQYF
clone size: many
J gene: TRBJ2-5
CDR3 length: 12
D gene: NA
V gene: TRBV6-1

CDR3 DNA: TGTGCCAGCAGCCGAACTAGACTAGCGGGAGCCCTATACAATGAGCAGTTCTTC
CDR3 protein: CASSRTRLAGALYNEQFF
clone size: many
J gene: TRBJ2-1
CDR3 length: 18
D gene: TRBD2
V gene: TRBV3-1

CDR3 DNA: TGTGCCAGCAGTGTCCGAGGACTGAACACTGAAGCTTTCTTT
CDR3 protein: CASSVRGLNTEAFF
clone size: many
J gene: TRBJ1-1
CDR3 length: 14
D gene: NA
V gene: TRBV6-1

CDR3 DNA: TGTGCCAGTAGTGCCGGGGACAGGTTCAACTATGGCTACACCTTC
CDR3 protein: CASSAGDRFNYGYTF
clone size: many
J gene: TRBJ1-2
CDR3 length: 15
D gene: TRBD1
V gene: TRBV19

CDR3 DNA: TGTGCCAGCAGTCCCAGGGGGCGCGAGCAGTACTTC
CDR3 protein: CASSPRGREQYF
clone size: many
J gene: TRBJ2-7
CDR3 length: 12
D gene: TRBD1
V gene: TRBV12-3/TRBV12-4

CDR3 DNA: TGTGCCAGCAGTTCAAACAGGGTAACCGAAGAGACCCAGTACTTC
CDR3 protein: CASSSNRVTEETQYF
clone size: many
J gene: TRBJ2-5
CDR3 length: 15
D gene: NA
V gene: TRBV28

CDR3 DNA: TGTGCCAGCAGTTTAGCGCTCGGCGGTAGCGCAAACTACAATGAGCAGTTCTTC
CDR3 protein: CASSLALGGSANYNEQFF
clone size: many
J gene: TRBJ2-1
CDR3 length: 18
D gene: NA
V gene: TRBV12-3/TRBV12-4